The 26 T cell receptor beta chains in this list originate from one sample, sequenced in a study of blood T cell repertoires in COVID-19. Profiling relied on immunoSEQ multiplex PCR, and the TCRdb table lists in-frame clones only, not all of them. The sample has a few hundred thousand clones, roughly 89% seen once. Material for sequencing was peripheral blood. These receptors all come from a woman between 40 and 55 years old who had recovered from COVID-19.

The V and J genes are TRBV5-1 and TRBJ2-5; the D gene is possibly TRBD2 (5 bases). CDR1 is SGHRS, CDR2 YFSETQ, per germline. V lost 5 bases, J lost 4 bases, and 21 bases lay in between. This CDR3 spans 16 amino acids. In DNA, the CDR3 is TGCGCCAGCAGACGCACTGGCGGGCAAGTCATAGAGACCCAGTACTTC. Translating it yields CASRRTGGQVIETQYF. The entire variable domain, with the rest obtained from reference TRBV5-1 and TRBJ2-5, is as follows: KAGVTQTPRYLIKTRGQQVTLSCSPISGHRSVSWYQQTPGQGLQFLFEYFSETQRNKGNFPGRFSGRQFSNSRSEMNVSTLELGDSALYLCASRRTGGQVIETQYFGPGTRLLVL.

CDR3 sequence reads: CSAGRAAQYF. DNA for the CDR3: TGCAGTGCGGGGAGGGCTGCCCAGTACTTC. The chain combines TRBV20-1 with TRBJ2-5; 7 bases are shared with TRBD2. The CDR3 extends over 10 amino acids. The J segment lost 9 bases and the V segment lost 6 bases, leaving 4 bases of the junction unmatched. Germline V CDR1 and CDR2: DFQATT, SNEGSKA (reference sequence).

This chain connects TRBV24-1 to TRBJ2-3; tentative D call: TRBD2 (6 bases). Germline V gives CDR1 KGHDR, CDR2 SFDVKD. Trimming left V 12 bases short and J 5 bases short, with 17 bases between. The CDR3 has 13 amino acids. The CDR3 region has the DNA TGTGCCGCGACCGACCCCGGGGGAGATACGCAGTATTTT. Amino acids: CAATDPGGDTQYF.

The J gene is TRBJ1-2, the V gene TRBV6-2 or TRBV6-3; 9 positions match TRBD1. CDR1 and CDR2 from the germline V gene are MNHEY and SVGEGT. This CDR3 comprises 11 residues. Unmatched junction bases numbered 2, after V lost 4 bases and J lost 11 bases. The CDR3 reads CASSSGTGYTF. Written as DNA, the CDR3 is TGTGCCAGCAGTTCCGGGACAGGGTACACCTTC.

The chain uses TRBV6-2 or TRBV6-3 and TRBJ1-5, with D tentatively TRBD1 (5 bases). Trimming shortened V by 6 bases and J by 7 bases, and 22 bases separated the two germline ends. The CDR3 length is 16 residues. Germline CDR1 and CDR2: MNHEY and SVGEGT. CDR3 protein: CASSRPPGPRGQPQHF. The CDR3 DNA reads as TGTGCCAGCAGCAGACCTCCAGGGCCTCGGGGGCAGCCCCAGCATTTT.

The rearrangement links TRBV7-6 to TRBJ2-3; 14 nucleotides agree with TRBD2. Per the germline V gene, CDR1 is SGHVS and CDR2 is FNYEAQ. V dropped 1 base and J dropped 2; count of bases not matched to a gene: 5. The CDR3 loop spans 18 amino acids. The CDR3 loop is CASSLGLAGGLVTDTQYF. Here the CDR3 DNA reads TGTGCCAGCAGCTTAGGACTAGCGGGGGGGCTGGTCACAGATACGCAGTATTTT. Looking up the rest from reference TRBV7-6 and TRBJ2-3 gives the full variable domain: GAGVSQSPRYKVTKRGQDVALRCDPISGHVSLYWYRQALGQGPEFLTYFNYEAQQDKSGLPNDRFSAERPEGSISTLTIQRTEQRDSAMYRCASSLGLAGGLVTDTQYFGPGTRLTVL.

The V call is TRBV19, the J call TRBJ1-1; tentatively, D is TRBD1 (6 bases). The CDR3 is 13 residues long. Germline CDR1 and CDR2: LNHDA and SQIVND (reference sequence). V lost 7 bases and J 3 bases, leaving 12 bases between the germline ends. The CDR3 reads CASKDRRYTEAFF. DNA of the CDR3: TGTGCCAGTAAAGACAGGAGGTACACTGAAGCTTTCTTT.

V is TRBV5-1 and J is TRBJ1-3; no clear D. Germline V gives CDR1 SGHRS, CDR2 YFSETQ. The CDR3 length is 15 residues. V was trimmed by 0 bases and J by 1 base, leaving 8 bases between them. The DNA of the CDR3 is TGCGCCAGCAGCTTGGCGTCCAGTTCTGGAAACACCATATATTTT. It yields the protein CASSLASSSGNTIYF.

The chain uses TRBV2 and TRBJ2-5; D is unclear. Germline values: CDR1 SNHLY, CDR2 FYNNEI. This CDR3 has 16 amino acids. V was trimmed by 2 bases and J by 4 bases, leaving 17 bases between them. The CDR3 DNA is TGTGCCAGCAGTGAAAACGCAGGTCTCCCTCCAGAGACCCAGTACTTC. Amino acid sequence: CASSENAGLPPETQYF.

The chain joins TRBV6-4 to TRBJ2-4; TRBD2 might be the D (5 bases). The CDR3 has 13 residues. Deletions cut 8 bases from V and 9 bases from J, with 17 bases between. Germline V CDR1 and CDR2: MRHNA, SNTAGT. This CDR3 reads CASAVGEQGIQYF. In DNA, the CDR3 is TGTGCCAGCGCCGTCGGGGAGCAAGGCATTCAGTACTTC.

The chain employs TRBV6-2 or TRBV6-3 and TRBJ2-3; 15 positions agree with TRBD2. The V gene's germline CDR1 is MNHEY and CDR2 SVGEGT. The V gene end was trimmed by 2 bases and the J gene end by 1 base; junction bases not matched to a gene: 10. The CDR3 runs 20 residues. The CDR3 reads CASSYEGLAGGSDRTDTQYF. CDR3 coding DNA: TGTGCCAGCAGTTACGAGGGACTAGCGGGGGGTTCAGATCGCACAGATACGCAGTATTTT.

The genes are TRBV18 and TRBJ2-2; 13 nucleotides match TRBD2. The CDR3 is made up of 18 amino acids. Germline V lookup: CDR1 KGHSH, CDR2 LQKENI. V gave up 5 bases and J gave up 0 bases; unmatched junction bases: 6. The CDR3 sequence is CASSFETSGGPNTGELFF. For the CDR3, the DNA is TGTGCCAGCTCATTCGAGACTAGCGGGGGGCCGAACACCGGGGAGCTGTTTTTT.

The V call is TRBV6-6, the J call TRBJ1-1; D unclear. The CDR3 runs to 13 residues. V was cut by 2 bases and J by 5 bases, with 9 bases left in between. CDR1 is MNHNY and CDR2 is SVGAGI in the germline V gene (reference sequence). CDR3 in amino acids: CASSYVEGTEAFF. CDR3 nucleotide sequence: TGTGCCAGCAGTTACGTGGAGGGTACTGAAGCTTTCTTT.

In its sample, this clone was seen a few times. The J gene is TRBJ2-7, the V gene TRBV4-1; maybe TRBD1 (6 bases). This CDR3 comprises 16 residues. Germline V gives CDR1 MGHRA, CDR2 YSYEKL. V was clipped by 0 bases and J by 0 bases, with 12 bases between them. CDR3 nucleotides: TGCGCCAGCAGCCAAGAGTCGTGGACAGTCTCCTACGAGCAGTACTTC. Its translation is CASSQESWTVSYEQYF.

A remark on this clone: Because the CDR3 is missing its conserved closing phenylalanine or tryptophan, this is likely a read error. It is unclear where the CDR3 begins or ends on the DNA, so no DNA is shown, and the CDR3 is as TCRdb lists it. J is TRBJ2-3 and V is TRBV6-5; the DNA was not compared with TRBD1, the D call given in the table. CDR1 is MNHEY, CDR2 SVGAGI, per germline. The CDR3 is made up of 10 amino acids, end residues included. This CDR3 reads CAVGQSSEVL.

This clone was observed a few times. The gene calls are TRBV6-1 and TRBJ2-5, with TRBD2 matching 7 bases. This CDR3 region has 16 residues. Losses at the gene ends were 2 bases for V and 5 bases for J; bases not matched to a gene: 11. The germline gives CDR1 MNHNS, CDR2 SASEGT. The CDR3 region is CASSEISSGVGETQYF. CDR3 nucleotides: TGTGCCAGCAGTGAAATATCAAGCGGGGTTGGGGAGACCCAGTACTTC.

The chain recombines TRBV5-4 with TRBJ2-1; a weak D match, TRBD1 (5 bases). The CDR3 covers 16 residues. With 4 bases removed from V and 5 bases from J, the gap between germline ends came to 19 bases. Germline assignment: CDR1 SGHNT and CDR2 YYREEE (reference sequence). The CDR3 nucleotides read TGTGCCAGCAGCAGACCACCTGGGGCAACCAACAATGAGCAGTTCTTC. Amino acid sequence: CASSRPPGATNNEQFF.

CDR3 nucleotide sequence: TGTGCCAGCAGCTTGCCGGACAGGGGGCCTCGGGACAATGAGCAGTTCTTC. This sequence encodes CASSLPDRGPRDNEQFF. This chain uses TRBV5-6 with TRBJ2-1; 11 positions match TRBD1. The CDR3 sequence is 17 residues long. Germline CDR1 reads SGHDT; CDR2 reads YYEEEE. V shed 1 base, J shed 5 bases, and the junction held 8 bases outside the gene matches.

CDR3 sequence: CASSLAIPGLTSTDTQYF. The CDR3 region has the DNA TGTGCCAGCAGCTTAGCTATTCCGGGACTCACTAGCACAGATACGCAGTATTTT. This chain connects TRBV11-3 to TRBJ2-3, with a tentative D call TRBD2 (6 bases). Germline CDR1 is SGHNT and CDR2 is YENEEA. The CDR3 consists of 18 residues. Trimming removed 1 base from V and 0 bases from J, with 17 bases in between.

J is TRBJ1-1 and V is TRBV3-1 (or the pseudogene TRBV3-2), with 7 bases fitting TRBD1. Germline V gene sequence: CDR1 LGHDT, CDR2 YNNKEL (reference sequence). The V gene end was trimmed by 0 bases and the J gene end by 7 bases; junction bases not matched to a gene: 8. The CDR3 loop spans 15 amino acids. The CDR3 DNA sequence: TGTGCCAGCAGCCAAGATCCGGGACAGACTTTTGAAGCTTTCTTT. It encodes CASSQDPGQTFEAFF.

This chain connects TRBV6-2 or TRBV6-3 to TRBJ2-3; no reliable D call. Trimming took off 2 bases at V and 4 bases at J, with 13 bases between the two ends. The CDR3 loop spans 15 amino acids. Per germline, CDR1 MNHEY and CDR2 SVGEGT. CDR3 DNA: TGTGCCAGCAGTTACCCCCCCCCGATAGCAGATACGCAGTATTTT. It is translated as CASSYPPPIADTQYF.

The chain carries TRBV9 and TRBJ1-1; TRBD1 is a possible D gene (6 bases). Germline CDR1 reads SGDLS; CDR2 reads YYNGEE. This CDR3 is built from 14 residues. V lost 3 bases and J lost 4, with 13 bases in between. CDR3 amino acids: CASSETGSFTEAFF. In DNA form, the CDR3 reads TGTGCCAGCAGCGAGACAGGTTCTTTCACTGAAGCTTTCTTT.

This clone has a single count. The rearrangement links TRBV19 to TRBJ1-6; 9 positions match TRBD1. CDR1 and CDR2 from the germline V gene are LNHDA and SQIVND (reference sequence). V dropped 11 bases and J dropped 5; count of bases not matched to a gene: 7. The CDR3 consists of 14 residues. The CDR3 is CAGLRDRDNSPLHF. The CDR3 bases are TGTGCCGGCCTACGGGACAGGGATAATTCACCCCTCCACTTT.

This clone has a handful of counts. The chain recombines TRBV6-2 or TRBV6-3 with TRBJ1-1; maybe TRBD1 (5 bases). Per germline, CDR1 MNHEY and CDR2 SVGEGT. This CDR3 is 14 amino acids long. V was pared by 4 bases and J by 0 bases, with 9 bases between. Here the CDR3 reads CASSLAGMNTEAFF. Here the CDR3 DNA reads TGTGCCAGCAGTTTGGCAGGGATGAACACTGAAGCTTTCTTT.

The chain has TRBV7-2 and TRBJ2-3; D gene uncertain. The CDR3 runs 13 residues. Per the germline V gene, CDR1 is SGHTA and CDR2 is FQGNSA. The V end was cut by 0 bases, the J end by 5 bases, with 6 bases between. CDR3 DNA: TGTGCCAGCAGCTTAGCTAGAGGAGATACGCAGTATTTT. It codes for CASSLARGDTQYF.

The chain couples TRBV11-3 to TRBJ2-3; D remains unclear. There are 13 residues in the CDR3. CDR1 and CDR2 (germline): SGHNT, YENEEA. V dropped 5 bases and J dropped 4 bases, with 10 bases sitting between them. CDR3 DNA: TGTGCCAGCAGCCCCTCTGGGCCAGATACGCAGTATTTT. As protein: CASSPSGPDTQYF. Looking up the rest from reference TRBV11-3 and TRBJ2-3 gives the full variable domain: EAGVVQSPRYKIIEKKQPVAFWCNPISGHNTLYWYLQNLGQGPELLIRYENEEAVDDSQLPKDRFSAERLKGVDSTLKIQPAELGDSAVYLCASSPSGPDTQYFGPGTRLTVL.